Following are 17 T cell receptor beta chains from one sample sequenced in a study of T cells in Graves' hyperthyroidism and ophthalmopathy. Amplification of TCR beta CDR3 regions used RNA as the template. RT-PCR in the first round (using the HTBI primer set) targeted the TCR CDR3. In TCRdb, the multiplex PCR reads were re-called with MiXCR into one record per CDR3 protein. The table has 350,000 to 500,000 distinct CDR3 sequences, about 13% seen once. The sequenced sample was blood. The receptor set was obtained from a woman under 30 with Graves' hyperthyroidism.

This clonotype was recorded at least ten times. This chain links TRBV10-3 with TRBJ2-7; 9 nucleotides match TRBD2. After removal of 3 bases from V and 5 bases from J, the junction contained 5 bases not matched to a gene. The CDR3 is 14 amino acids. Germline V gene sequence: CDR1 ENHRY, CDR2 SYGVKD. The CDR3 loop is CAISEGLAKNEQYF. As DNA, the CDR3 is TGTGCCATCAGTGAAGGACTAGCGAAAAACGAGCAGTACTTC.

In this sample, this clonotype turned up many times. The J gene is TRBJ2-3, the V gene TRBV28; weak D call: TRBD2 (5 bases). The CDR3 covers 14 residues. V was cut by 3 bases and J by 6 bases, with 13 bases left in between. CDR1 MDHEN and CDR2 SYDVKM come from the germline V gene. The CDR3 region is CASSFLRERDTQYF. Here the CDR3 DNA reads TGTGCCAGCAGTTTCTTGAGGGAGAGGGATACGCAGTATTTT.

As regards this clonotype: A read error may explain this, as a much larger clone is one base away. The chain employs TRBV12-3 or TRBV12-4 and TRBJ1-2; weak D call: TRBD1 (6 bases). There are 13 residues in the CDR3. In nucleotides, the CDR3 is TGTACCAGCAGTTTAGCGGGGGCAGCTGGCTACACCTTC. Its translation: CTSSLAGAAGYTF.

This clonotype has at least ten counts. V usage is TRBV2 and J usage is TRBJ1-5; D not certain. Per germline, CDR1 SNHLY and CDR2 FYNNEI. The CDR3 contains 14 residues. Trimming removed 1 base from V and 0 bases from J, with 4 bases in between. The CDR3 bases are TGTGCCAGCAGTGAAGGGATTAGCAATCAGCCCCAGCATTTT. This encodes CASSEGISNQPQHF.

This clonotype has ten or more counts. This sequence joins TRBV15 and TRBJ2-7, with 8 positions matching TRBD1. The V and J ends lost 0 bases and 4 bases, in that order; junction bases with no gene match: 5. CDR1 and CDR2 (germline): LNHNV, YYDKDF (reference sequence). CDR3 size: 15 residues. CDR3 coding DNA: TGTGCCACCAGCAGAGAGGCAGGGGGCGAATACGAGCAGTACTTC. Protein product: CATSREAGGEYEQYF. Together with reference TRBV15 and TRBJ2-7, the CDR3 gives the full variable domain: DAMVIQNPRYQVTQFGKPVTLSCSQTLNHNVMYWYQQKSSQAPKLLFHYYDKDFNNEADTPDNFQSRRPNTSFCFLDIRSPGLGDTAMYLCATSREAGGEYEQYFGPGTRLTVT.

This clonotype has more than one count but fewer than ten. The chain's CDR3 is CASSERGNGYTF. The CDR3 region has the DNA TGTGCCAGCAGTGAAAGGGGAAATGGCTACACCTTC. The rearrangement joins TRBV2 to TRBJ1-2, with a tentative D call TRBD1 (5 bases). This CDR3 has 12 residues. CDR1 SNHLY and CDR2 FYNNEI come from the germline V gene. The ends were cut back, 2 bases at V and 6 bases at J, with 7 bases in the middle.

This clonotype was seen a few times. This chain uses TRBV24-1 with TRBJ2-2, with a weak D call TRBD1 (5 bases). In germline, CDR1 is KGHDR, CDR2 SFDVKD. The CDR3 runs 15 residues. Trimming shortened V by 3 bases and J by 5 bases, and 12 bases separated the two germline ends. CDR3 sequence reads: CATSDPTRETGELFF. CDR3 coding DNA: TGTGCCACCAGTGATCCGACCAGGGAAACCGGGGAGCTGTTTTTT.

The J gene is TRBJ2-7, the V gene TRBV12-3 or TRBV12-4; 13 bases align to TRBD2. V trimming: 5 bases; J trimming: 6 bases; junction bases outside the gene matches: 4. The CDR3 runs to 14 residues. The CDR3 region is CASSTGLAGVEQYF. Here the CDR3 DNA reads TGTGCCAGCAGTACAGGACTAGCGGGAGTCGAGCAGTACTTC.

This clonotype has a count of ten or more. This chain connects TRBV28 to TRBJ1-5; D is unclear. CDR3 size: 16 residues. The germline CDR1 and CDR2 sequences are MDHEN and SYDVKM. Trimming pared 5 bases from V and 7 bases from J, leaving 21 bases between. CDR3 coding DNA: TGTGCCAGCAGTCCAGTTAGGTGGGCCAGAGGGCAGCCCCAGCATTTT. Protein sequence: CASSPVRWARGQPQHF.

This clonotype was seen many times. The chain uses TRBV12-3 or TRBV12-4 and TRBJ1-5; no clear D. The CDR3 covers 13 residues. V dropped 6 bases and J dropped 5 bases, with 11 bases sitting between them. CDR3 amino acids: CASRYTGDQPQHF. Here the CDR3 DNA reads TGTGCCAGCAGATACACCGGGGATCAGCCCCAGCATTTT.

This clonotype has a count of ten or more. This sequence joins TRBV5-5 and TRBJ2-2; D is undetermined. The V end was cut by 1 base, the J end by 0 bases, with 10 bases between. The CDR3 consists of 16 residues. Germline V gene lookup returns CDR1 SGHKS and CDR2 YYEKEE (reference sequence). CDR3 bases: TGTGCCAGCAGCTTGCAGGAGCTAACGAACACCGGGGAGCTGTTTTTT. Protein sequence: CASSLQELTNTGELFF.

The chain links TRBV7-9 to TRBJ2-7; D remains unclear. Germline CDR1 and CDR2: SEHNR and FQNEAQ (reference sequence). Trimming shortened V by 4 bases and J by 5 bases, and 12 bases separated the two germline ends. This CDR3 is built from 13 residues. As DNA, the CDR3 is TGTGCCAGCAGCTCCGTAGGGCCACACGAGCAGTACTTC. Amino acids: CASSSVGPHEQYF.

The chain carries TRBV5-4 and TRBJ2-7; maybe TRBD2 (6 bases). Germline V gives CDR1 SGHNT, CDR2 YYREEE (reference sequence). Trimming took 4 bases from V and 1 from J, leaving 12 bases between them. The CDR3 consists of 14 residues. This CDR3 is CASSPWEESYEQYF. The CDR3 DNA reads TGTGCCAGCAGCCCCTGGGAGGAATCCTACGAGCAGTACTTC.

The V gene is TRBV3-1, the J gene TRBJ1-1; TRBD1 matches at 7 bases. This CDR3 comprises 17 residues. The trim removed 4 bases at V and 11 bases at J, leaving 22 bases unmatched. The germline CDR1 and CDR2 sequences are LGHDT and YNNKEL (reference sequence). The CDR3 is CASSPTGTAYSPTGAFF. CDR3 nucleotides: TGTGCCAGCAGCCCGACCGGGACAGCGTATTCCCCAACCGGGGCTTTCTTT.

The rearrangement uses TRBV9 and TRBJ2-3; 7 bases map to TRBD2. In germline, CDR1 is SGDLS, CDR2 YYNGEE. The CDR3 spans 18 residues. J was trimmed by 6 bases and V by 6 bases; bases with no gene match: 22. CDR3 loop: CASTDGEASGRLGDTQYF. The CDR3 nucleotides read TGTGCCAGCACCGACGGGGAGGCTAGCGGCCGCCTGGGGGATACGCAGTATTTT.

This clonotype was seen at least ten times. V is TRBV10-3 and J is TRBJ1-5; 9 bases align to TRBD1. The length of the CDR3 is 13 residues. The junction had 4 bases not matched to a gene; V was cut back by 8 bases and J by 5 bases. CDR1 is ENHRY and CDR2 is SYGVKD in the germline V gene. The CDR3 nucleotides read TGTGCCATCCGGGACAGGGAAGATCAGCCCCAGCATTTT. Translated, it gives CAIRDREDQPQHF.

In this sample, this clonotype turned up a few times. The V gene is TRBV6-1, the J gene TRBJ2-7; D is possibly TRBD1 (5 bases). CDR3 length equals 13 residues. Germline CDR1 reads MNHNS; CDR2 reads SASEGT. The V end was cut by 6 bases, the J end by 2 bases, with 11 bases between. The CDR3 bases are TGTGCCAGCAGAAAGACAGAGACCTACGAGCAGTACTTC. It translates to CASRKTETYEQYF.